Listed below are T cell receptor beta chains from one sample, sequenced in a study of radiation and T cells in renal cell carcinoma. Measured with immunoSEQ multiplex PCR; TCRdb has only the in-frame clones, and not every one. The table records some 120,000 clones, about 81% of them present only once. Sequencing was performed on blood, taken from a patient whose treatment included radiotherapy and nephrectomy. The receptors originated from a woman aged 55 to 70 with renal cell carcinoma. The CDR3 runs from the conserved cysteine through the conserved F or W. The D gene is left open where the match is weak. Clone sizes are given selectively: once, few, many, or a class where the clone is expanded.

TRBD2,TRBV13,TRBJ2-2,.,CASPPRGGRFTGELFF,TGTGCCAGCCCTCCAAGAGGCGGGAGATTCACCGGGGAGCTGTTTTTT
TRBD1,TRBV6-4,TRBJ2-2,.,CASGGQGGTGELFF,TGTGCCAGCGGCGGACAGGGGGGCACCGGGGAGCTGTTTTTT
.,TRBV5-1,TRBJ1-1,.,CASSLDTGRGNPEAFF,TGCGCCAGCAGCTTGGATACTGGACGGGGGAACCCTGAAGCTTTCTTT
.,TRBV6-5,TRBJ1-2,.,CASRRGEGRGYTF,TGTGCCAGCAGGAGGGGAGAAGGAAGGGGCTACACCTTC
.,TRBV7-6,TRBJ2-7,.,CASSSDGFEQYF,TGTGCCAGCAGCTCGGACGGATTCGAGCAGTACTTC
.,TRBV2,TRBJ2-7,.,CASSETSHEQYF,TGTGCCAGCAGTGAAACCAGCCACGAGCAGTACTTC
.,TRBV11-2,TRBJ1-1,.,CASSLVVAGAGEAFF,TGTGCCAGCAGCTTAGTGGTGGCGGGGGCAGGGGAAGCTTTCTTT
.,TRBV9,TRBJ1-2,.,CASSPSLGESYGYTF,TGTGCCAGCAGCCCGAGCTTGGGAGAGTCCTATGGCTACACCTTC
.,TRBV9,TRBJ2-2,.,CASSVAGTQGPGELFF,TGTGCCAGCAGCGTAGCCGGTACACAGGGTCCGGGGGAGCTGTTTTTT
TRBD1,TRBV2,TRBJ1-1,.,CASSNQEGATEAFF,TGTGCCAGCAGTAACCAGGAGGGGGCGACTGAAGCTTTCTTT
.,TRBV19,TRBJ1-4,.,CASSPPGTTNEKLFF,TGTGCCAGTAGTCCTCCCGGGACAACTAATGAAAAACTGTTTTTT
.,TRBV11-2,TRBJ1-1,.,CASSSWGPEAFF,TGTGCCAGCAGCTCCTGGGGTCCTGAAGCTTTCTTT
.,TRBV2,TRBJ1-4,.,CASRAFPTNEKLFF,TGTGCCAGCAGAGCGTTCCCAACTAATGAAAAACTGTTTTTT
.,TRBV5-4,TRBJ1-6,.,CASSLAGQGRSPLHF,TGTGCCAGCAGCTTGGCGGGGCAGGGACGTTCACCCCTCCACTTT
.,TRBV19,TRBJ1-2,few,CASRQQGEDGYTF,TGTGCCAGTAGGCAGCAAGGGGAGGATGGCTACACCTTC
TRBD1,TRBV2,TRBJ1-1,.,CASSEGQRGNTEAFF,TGTGCCAGCAGCGAGGGACAGCGAGGGAACACTGAAGCTTTCTTT
.,TRBV23-1,TRBJ1-5,.,CASSHEGRGNQPQHF,TGCGCCAGCAGTCATGAGGGTCGGGGCAATCAGCCCCAGCATTTT
.,TRBV19,TRBJ1-3,.,CASSGRRVAGNTIYF,TGTGCCAGTAGTGGACGTAGGGTAGCTGGAAACACCATATATTTT
.,TRBV15,TRBJ1-1,.,CATSRDQGHQNTEAFF,TGTGCCACCAGCAGAGATCAGGGTCACCAGAACACTGAAGCTTTCTTT
.,TRBV6-6,TRBJ2-2,.,CASSQPGTGELFF,TGTGCCAGCAGCCAACCGGGGACCGGGGAGCTGTTTTTT
TRBD1,TRBV6-1,TRBJ1-2,.,CASRQDRVSNYGYTF,TGTGCCAGCAGACAGGACAGGGTGAGCAACTATGGCTACACCTTC
.,TRBV19,TRBJ2-5,once,CASSPRAGTGETQYF,TGTGCCAGTAGTCCTCGGGCTGGTACCGGGGAGACCCAGTACTTC
.,TRBV2,TRBJ2-5,.,CASKLTEAETQYF,TGTGCCAGCAAATTAACTGAAGCGGAGACCCAGTACTTC
.,TRBV5-1,TRBJ2-1,.,CASSLAYGGQEQFF,TGCGCCAGCAGCTTGGCCTACGGGGGACAAGAGCAGTTCTTC